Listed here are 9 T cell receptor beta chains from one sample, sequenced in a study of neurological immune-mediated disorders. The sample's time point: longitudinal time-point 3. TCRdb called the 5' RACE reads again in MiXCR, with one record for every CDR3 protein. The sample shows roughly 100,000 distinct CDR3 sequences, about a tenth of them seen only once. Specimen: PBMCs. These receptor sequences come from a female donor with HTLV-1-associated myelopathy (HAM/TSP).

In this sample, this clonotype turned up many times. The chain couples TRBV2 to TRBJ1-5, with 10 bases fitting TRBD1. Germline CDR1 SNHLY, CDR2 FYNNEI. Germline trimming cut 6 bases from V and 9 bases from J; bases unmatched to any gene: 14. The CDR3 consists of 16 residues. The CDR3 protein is CASSPQTGGVRGPQHF. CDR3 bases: TGTGCCAGCAGCCCTCAGACAGGGGGCGTTCGTGGGCCCCAGCATTTT.

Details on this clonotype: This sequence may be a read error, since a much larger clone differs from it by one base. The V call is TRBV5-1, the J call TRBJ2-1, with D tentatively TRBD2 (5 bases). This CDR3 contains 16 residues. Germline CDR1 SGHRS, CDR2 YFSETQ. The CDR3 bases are TGCGCCAGCAGCTTGGAGGCGGCGGGCTCCTACAATAAGCAGTTCTTC. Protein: CASSLEAAGSYNKQFF.

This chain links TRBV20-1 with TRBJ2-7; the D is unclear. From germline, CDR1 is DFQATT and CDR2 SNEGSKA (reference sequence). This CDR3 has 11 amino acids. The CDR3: CSAARSYEQYF. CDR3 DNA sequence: TGCAGCGCAGCTCGCTCCTACGAGCAGTACTTC.

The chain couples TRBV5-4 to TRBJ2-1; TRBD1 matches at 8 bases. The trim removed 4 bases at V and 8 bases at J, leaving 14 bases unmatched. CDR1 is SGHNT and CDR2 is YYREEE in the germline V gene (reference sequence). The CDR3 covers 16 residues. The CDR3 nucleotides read TGTGCCAGCAGCCCGGGTCGTCAGGGGGCGAGGGATGAGCAGTTCTTC. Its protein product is CASSPGRQGARDEQFF. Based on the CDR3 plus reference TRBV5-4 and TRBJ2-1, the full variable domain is ETGVTQSPTHLIKTRGQQVTLRCSSQSGHNTVSWYQQALGQGPQFIFQYYREEENGRGNFPPRFSGLQFPNYSSELNVNALELDDSALYLCASSPGRQGARDEQFFGPGTRLTVL.

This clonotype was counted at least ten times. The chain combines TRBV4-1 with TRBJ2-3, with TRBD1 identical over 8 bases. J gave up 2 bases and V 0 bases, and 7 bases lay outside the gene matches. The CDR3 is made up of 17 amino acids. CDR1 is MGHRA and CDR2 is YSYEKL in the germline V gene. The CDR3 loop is CASSQDVRQGATDTQYF. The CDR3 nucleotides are TGCGCCAGCAGCCAAGATGTCCGCCAGGGGGCCACAGATACGCAGTATTTT.

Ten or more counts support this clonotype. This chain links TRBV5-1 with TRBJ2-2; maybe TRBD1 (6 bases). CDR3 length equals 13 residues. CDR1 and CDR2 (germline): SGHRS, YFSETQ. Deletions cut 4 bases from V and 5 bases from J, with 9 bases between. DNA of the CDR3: TGCGCCAGCAGCATTCAGGGGACCGGGGAGCTGTTTTTT. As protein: CASSIQGTGELFF. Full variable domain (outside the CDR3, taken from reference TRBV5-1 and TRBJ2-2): KAGVTQTPRYLIKTRGQQVTLSCSPISGHRSVSWYQQTPGQGLQFLFEYFSETQRNKGNFPGRFSGRQFSNSRSEMNVSTLELGDSALYLCASSIQGTGELFFGEGSRLTVL.

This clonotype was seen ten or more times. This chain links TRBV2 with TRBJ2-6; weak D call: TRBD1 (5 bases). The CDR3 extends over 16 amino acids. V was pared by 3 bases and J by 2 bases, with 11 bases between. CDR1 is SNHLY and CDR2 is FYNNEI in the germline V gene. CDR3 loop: CASSDDLRAGANVLTF. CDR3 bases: TGTGCCAGCAGTGATGACCTCAGGGCTGGGGCCAACGTCCTGACTTTC.

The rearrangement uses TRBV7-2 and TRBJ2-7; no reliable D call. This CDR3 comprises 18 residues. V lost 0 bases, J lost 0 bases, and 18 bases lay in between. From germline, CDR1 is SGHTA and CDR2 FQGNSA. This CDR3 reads CASSLALSVLPSSYEQYF. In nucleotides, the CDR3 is TGTGCCAGCAGCTTAGCGCTCTCAGTACTCCCCAGCTCCTACGAGCAGTACTTC.

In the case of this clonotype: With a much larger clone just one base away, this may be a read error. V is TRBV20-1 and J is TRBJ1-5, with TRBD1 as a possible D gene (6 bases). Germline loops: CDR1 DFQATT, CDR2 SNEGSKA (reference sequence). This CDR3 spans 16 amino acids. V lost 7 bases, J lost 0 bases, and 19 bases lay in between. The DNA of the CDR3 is TGCAGTGTCGCCACAGGGATGGGAGTTAGCAATCAGCCCCAGCATTTT. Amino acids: CSVATGMGVSNQPQHF.